The present T cell receptor (beta chain) was sequenced within a study of OX40 agonist ivuxolimab in advanced cancers. Assay: immunoSEQ multiplex PCR; the TCRdb copy retains only in-frame clones and omits some. The sample carries 50,000 to 60,000 clones, approximately 80% recorded once. Trimming took 2 bases from V and 3 from J, leaving 14 bases between them. The CDR3 contains 15 residues. CDR1 is LGHNA and CDR2 is YNFKEQ in the germline V gene. The clonotype was recovered from an adult with an advanced solid tumor such as melanoma, head and neck, liver or kidney cancer. The V and J genes are TRBV4-2 and TRBJ2-7, with D hard to call. The material sequenced was CD4+ or CD8+ T cells sorted from blood, taken in a trial of the OX40 agonist ivuxolimab. The CDR3 coding sequence is TGTGCCAGCAGCCAACTGTCAACAACACACTACGAGCAGTACTTC. As protein: CASSQLSTTHYEQYF.